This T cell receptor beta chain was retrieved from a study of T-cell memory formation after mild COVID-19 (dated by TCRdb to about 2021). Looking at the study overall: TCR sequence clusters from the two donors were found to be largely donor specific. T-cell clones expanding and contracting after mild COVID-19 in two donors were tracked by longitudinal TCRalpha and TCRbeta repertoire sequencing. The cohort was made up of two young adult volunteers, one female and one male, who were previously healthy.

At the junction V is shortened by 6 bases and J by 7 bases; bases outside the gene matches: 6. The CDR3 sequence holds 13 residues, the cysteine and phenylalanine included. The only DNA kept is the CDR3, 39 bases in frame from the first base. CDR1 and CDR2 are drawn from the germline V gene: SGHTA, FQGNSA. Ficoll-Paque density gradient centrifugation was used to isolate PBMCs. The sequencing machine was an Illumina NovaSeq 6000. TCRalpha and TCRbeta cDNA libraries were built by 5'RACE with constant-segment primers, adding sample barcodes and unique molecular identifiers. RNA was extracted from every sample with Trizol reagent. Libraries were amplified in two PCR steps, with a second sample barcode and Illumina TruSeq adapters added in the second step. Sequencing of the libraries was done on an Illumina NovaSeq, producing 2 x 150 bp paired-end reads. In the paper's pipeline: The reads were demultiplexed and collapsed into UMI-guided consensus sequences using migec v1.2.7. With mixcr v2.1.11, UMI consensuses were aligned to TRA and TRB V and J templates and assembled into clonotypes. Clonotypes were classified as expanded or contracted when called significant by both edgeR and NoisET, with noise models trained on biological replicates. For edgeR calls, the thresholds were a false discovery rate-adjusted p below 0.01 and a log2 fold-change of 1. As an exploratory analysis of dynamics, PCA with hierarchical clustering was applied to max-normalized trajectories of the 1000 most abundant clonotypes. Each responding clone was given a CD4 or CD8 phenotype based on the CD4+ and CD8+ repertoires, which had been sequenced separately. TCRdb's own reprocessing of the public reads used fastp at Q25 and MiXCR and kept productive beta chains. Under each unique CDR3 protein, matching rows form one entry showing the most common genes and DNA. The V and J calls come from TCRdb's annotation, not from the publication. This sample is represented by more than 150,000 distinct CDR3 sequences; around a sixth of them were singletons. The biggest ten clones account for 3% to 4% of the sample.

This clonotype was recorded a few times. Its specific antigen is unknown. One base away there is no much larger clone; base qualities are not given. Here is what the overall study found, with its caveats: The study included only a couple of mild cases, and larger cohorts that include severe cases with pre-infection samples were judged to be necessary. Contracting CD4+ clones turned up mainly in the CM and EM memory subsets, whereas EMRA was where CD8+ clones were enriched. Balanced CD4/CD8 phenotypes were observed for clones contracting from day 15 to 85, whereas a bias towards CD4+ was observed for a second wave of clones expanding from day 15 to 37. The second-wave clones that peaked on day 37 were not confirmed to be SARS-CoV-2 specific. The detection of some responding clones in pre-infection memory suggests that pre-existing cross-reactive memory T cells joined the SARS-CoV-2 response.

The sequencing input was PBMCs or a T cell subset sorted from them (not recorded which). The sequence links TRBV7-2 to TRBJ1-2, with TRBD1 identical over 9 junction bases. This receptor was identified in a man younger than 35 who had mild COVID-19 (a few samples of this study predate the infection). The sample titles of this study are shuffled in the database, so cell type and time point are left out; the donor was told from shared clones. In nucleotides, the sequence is TGTGCCAGCAGTACCGGGACAGGGACTGGCTACACCTTC. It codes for CASSTGTGTGYTF.